The clone carrying this T cell receptor (beta chain) was seen more than once but under ten times. The antigen is undetermined. These data belong to a study of STAT5B mutations in CD4+ large granular lymphocyte leukemia. Findings of the study overall: Higher CD4+ than CD8+ T-LGLL clonality might reflect small sample size.

The survey-level immunoSEQ assay was used. Sequenced by immunoSEQ multiplex PCR; TCRdb stores in-frame clones only, minus some. In the table there are about 26,000 clones, over 70% of which are singletons. The length of the CDR3 is 15 residues. From germline, CDR1 is SEHNR and CDR2 FQNEAQ (reference sequence). The ends lost 1 base at V and 3 bases at J; junction bases unmatched: 5. The sequencing input was CD4+ T cells from blood buffy coats. The chain uses TRBV7-9 and TRBJ1-1, with 7 bases that match TRBD1. This TCR derives from a human donor in good health. CDR3: CASSLGDSFYTEAFF. CDR3 in DNA: TGTGCCAGCAGCTTAGGGGACAGCTTTTACACTGAAGCTTTCTTT.